Each of the 16 T cell receptor beta chains below was sequenced from the same sample in a study of blood T cell repertoires in COVID-19. The repertoire was sequenced with immunoSEQ multiplex PCR; TCRdb's copy has only in-frame clones and lacks some. The sample holds about 84,000 clones; 70% to 80% are singletons and the top ten take around 6%. The sequenced sample consisted of peripheral blood. All receptors derive from a man in his forties or fifties with active or convalescent COVID-19.

Of note for this clone: The same CDR3 also results from other DNA sequences found in this sample. The rearrangement uses TRBV12-3 or TRBV12-4 and TRBJ2-5; TRBD1 agrees at 9 bases. This CDR3 region has 12 residues. J lost 7 bases, V lost 5 bases, and 2 bases had no gene match. This CDR3 is CASSPTGGTQYF. The CDR3 region has the DNA TGTGCCAGCAGTCCGACAGGGGGGACCCAGTACTTC.

The J gene is TRBJ1-1, the V gene TRBV5-1, with D maybe TRBD1 (5 bases). V lost 0 bases and J lost 3, with 12 bases in between. Germline V gives CDR1 SGHRS, CDR2 YFSETQ. The CDR3 length is 15 residues. CDR3 amino acids: CASSLAGAGDTEAFF. CDR3 DNA sequence: TGCGCCAGCAGCTTGGCGGGTGCGGGGGACACTGAAGCTTTCTTT.

The V gene is TRBV5-1, the J gene TRBJ2-1, with TRBD2 identical over 12 bases. With 4 bases clipped from V and 6 bases from J, the junction kept 8 bases outside the gene matches. CDR3 length: 16 residues. Germline V CDR1 and CDR2: SGHRS, YFSETQ. The CDR3 DNA reads as TGCGCCAGCAGCCCTGGATCTAGCGGGGGGGCCAATGAGCAGTTCTTC. Amino acid sequence: CASSPGSSGGANEQFF.

The rearrangement joins TRBV7-3 to TRBJ2-3; 11 bases fit TRBD2. Germline CDR1 is SGHTA and CDR2 is FQGTGA. This CDR3 has 17 residues. Trimming took 5 bases from V and 2 from J; bases not matched to a gene: 9. CDR3 sequence reads: CASSPKLTSGDTDTQYF. As DNA, the CDR3 is TGTGCCAGCAGCCCGAAACTGACTAGCGGGGACACAGATACGCAGTATTTT. Using reference TRBV7-3 and TRBJ2-3 for the parts outside the CDR3, the full variable domain is GAGVSQTPSNKVTEKGKYVELRCDPISGHTALYWYRQSLGQGPEFLIYFQGTGAADDSGLPNDRFFAVRPEGSVSTLKIQRTERGDSAVYLCASSPKLTSGDTDTQYFGPGTRLTVL.

V usage is TRBV6-5 and J usage is TRBJ1-3; the match to TRBD1 covers 7 bases. Germline trimming cut 6 bases from V and 4 bases from J; bases unmatched to any gene: 6. The CDR3 sequence is 14 residues long. Per germline, CDR1 MNHEY and CDR2 SVGAGI. In DNA form, the CDR3 reads TGTGCCAGCAGCCTTGGGACAGACGGAAACACCATATATTTT. This gives the protein CASSLGTDGNTIYF.

The chain is built from TRBV5-4 and TRBJ2-7; 13 bases agree with TRBD2. V dropped 2 bases and J dropped 3; count of bases not matched to a gene: 2. Germline CDR1 reads SGHNT; CDR2 reads YYREEE (reference sequence). The CDR3 spans 15 residues. The CDR3: CASSFRTSGGYEQYF. The CDR3 coding sequence is TGTGCCAGCAGCTTTCGGACTAGCGGGGGCTACGAGCAGTACTTC.

CDR3 nucleotides: TGTGCCAGCAGCCAAGACGGGACAGGGGGTGGCTACACCTTC. Its protein product is CASSQDGTGGGYTF. This chain uses TRBV7-3 with TRBJ1-2; TRBD1 aligns across 11 bases. The CDR3 has 14 amino acids. With 5 bases clipped from V and 7 bases from J, the junction kept 6 bases outside the gene matches. Germline values: CDR1 SGHTA, CDR2 FQGTGA.

This clone is labeled as medium-sized. V usage is TRBV5-1 and J usage is TRBJ2-7, with D uncertain. V was clipped by 3 bases and J by 2 bases, with 9 bases between them. This CDR3 has 13 residues. The germline CDR1 and CDR2 sequences are SGHRS and YFSETQ. DNA of the CDR3: TGCGCCAGCAGCTCACAGAACCCCTACGAGCAGTACTTC. It is translated as CASSSQNPYEQYF.

The rearrangement links TRBV7-9 to TRBJ2-5; D is perhaps TRBD2 (6 bases). This CDR3 has 13 amino acids. V was trimmed by 8 bases and J by 4 bases, leaving 14 bases between them. The germline V gene encodes CDR1 SEHNR and CDR2 FQNEAQ (reference sequence). The CDR3 loop reads CASGGTALETQYF. The CDR3 nucleotides read TGTGCCAGCGGGGGGACGGCCTTAGAGACCCAGTACTTC. The variable domain in full, with the rest retrieved from reference TRBV7-9 and TRBJ2-5, is DTGVSQNPRHKITKRGQNVTFRCDPISEHNRLYWYRQTLGQGPEFLTYFQNEAQLEKSRLLSDRFSAERPKGSFSTLEIQRTEQGDSAMYLCASGGTALETQYFGPGTRLLVL.

The chain employs TRBV30 and TRBJ1-1; the D gene is possibly TRBD1 (5 bases). The germline V gene encodes CDR1 GTSNPN and CDR2 SVGIG (reference sequence). V lost 0 bases and J lost 10, with 12 bases in between. The CDR3 loop spans 12 amino acids. The CDR3 protein is CAWSVPGVRAFF. The CDR3 DNA follows: TGTGCCTGGAGTGTTCCGGGGGTCAGAGCTTTCTTT.

The V and J genes are TRBV5-5 and TRBJ1-6, with D unclear. The CDR3 is 17 residues long. Germline loops: CDR1 SGHKS, CDR2 YYEKEE (reference sequence). V gave up 4 bases and J gave up 5 bases, with 19 bases separating them. The CDR3 here is CASSLEGYARDNSPLHF. The CDR3 bases are TGTGCCAGCAGCCTCGAAGGGTATGCGAGGGATAATTCACCCCTCCACTTT.

The V and J genes are TRBV18 and TRBJ1-2, with 9 bases that match TRBD1. The CDR3 has 17 residues. Germline V gene lookup returns CDR1 KGHSH and CDR2 LQKENI. V was clipped by 3 bases and J by 6 bases; unmatched bases: 14. DNA for the CDR3: TGTGCCAGCTCACCTTCAGTCCCGGGACAGGGACTTCATGGCTACACCTTC. Protein sequence: CASSPSVPGQGLHGYTF.

The chain has TRBV19 and TRBJ2-4; 13 bases fit TRBD2. The CDR3 is 19 residues long. Germline CDR1 is LNHDA and CDR2 is SQIVND (reference sequence). Trimming cost V 0 bases and J 0 bases; bases outside gene matches: 5. The CDR3 coding sequence is TGTGCCAGTAGTATAGATGGACTAGCGGGGGCCCGAGCCAAAAACATTCAGTACTTC. Translated, it gives CASSIDGLAGARAKNIQYF.

This clone has more than one count but fewer than ten. J is TRBJ1-2 and V is TRBV14, with TRBD1 identical over 7 bases. Trimming removed 3 bases from V and 7 bases from J; junction bases left unmatched: 2. The CDR3 contains 12 residues. CDR1 and CDR2 from the germline V gene are SGHDN and FVKESK. DNA for the CDR3: TGTGCCAGCAGCCAGGACAGGATTGGCTACACCTTC. Amino acid sequence: CASSQDRIGYTF.

This chain joins TRBV28 and TRBJ1-4; 7 positions match TRBD1. In germline, CDR1 is MDHEN, CDR2 SYDVKM. CDR3 size: 15 residues. V lost 4 bases, J lost 3 bases, and 5 bases stayed unmatched. The CDR3: CASSSTGVANEKLFF. Written as DNA, the CDR3 is TGTGCCAGCAGTTCAACAGGGGTGGCTAATGAAAAACTGTTTTTT.

For the CDR3, the DNA is TGTGCCAGCAGTTACGTGACATCTGGAAACACCATATATTTT. As protein: CASSYVTSGNTIYF. The chain is built from TRBV6-2 or TRBV6-3 and TRBJ1-3; D call uncertain. CDR3 length: 14 amino acids. Trimming stripped 2 bases from V and 1 base from J, with 6 bases between. Per the germline V gene, CDR1 is MNHEY and CDR2 is SVGEGT.